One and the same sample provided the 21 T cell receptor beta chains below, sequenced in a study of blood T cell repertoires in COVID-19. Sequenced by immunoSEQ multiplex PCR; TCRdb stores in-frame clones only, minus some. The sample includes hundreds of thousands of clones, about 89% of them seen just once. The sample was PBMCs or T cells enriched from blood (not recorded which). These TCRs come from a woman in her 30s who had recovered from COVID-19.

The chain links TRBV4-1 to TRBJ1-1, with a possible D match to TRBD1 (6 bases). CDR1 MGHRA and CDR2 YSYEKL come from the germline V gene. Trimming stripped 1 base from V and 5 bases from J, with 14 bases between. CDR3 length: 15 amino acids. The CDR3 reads CASSQGGGFWTEAFF. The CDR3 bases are TGCGCCAGCAGCCAAGGGGGGGGCTTTTGGACTGAAGCTTTCTTT.

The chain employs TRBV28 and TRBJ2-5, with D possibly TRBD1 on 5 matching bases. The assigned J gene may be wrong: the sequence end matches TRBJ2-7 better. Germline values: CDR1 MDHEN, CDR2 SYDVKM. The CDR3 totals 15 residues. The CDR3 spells CASSPGVAGLDEQYF. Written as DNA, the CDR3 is TGTGCCAGCAGCCCCGGAGTCGCAGGGCTCGACGAGCAGTACTTC.

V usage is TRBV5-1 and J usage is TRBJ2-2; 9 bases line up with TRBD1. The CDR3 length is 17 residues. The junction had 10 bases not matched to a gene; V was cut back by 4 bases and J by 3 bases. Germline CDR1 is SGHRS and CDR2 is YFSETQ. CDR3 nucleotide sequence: TGCGCCAGCAGCCCCGGCCCCCGGACAGGGGACACCGGGGAGCTGTTTTTT. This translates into CASSPGPRTGDTGELFF.

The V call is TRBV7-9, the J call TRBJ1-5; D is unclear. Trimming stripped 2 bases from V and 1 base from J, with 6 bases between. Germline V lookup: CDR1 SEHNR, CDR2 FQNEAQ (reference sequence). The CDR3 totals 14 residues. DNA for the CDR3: TGTGCCAGCAGCTTATCACAGAGCAATCAGCCCCAGCATTTT. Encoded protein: CASSLSQSNQPQHF.

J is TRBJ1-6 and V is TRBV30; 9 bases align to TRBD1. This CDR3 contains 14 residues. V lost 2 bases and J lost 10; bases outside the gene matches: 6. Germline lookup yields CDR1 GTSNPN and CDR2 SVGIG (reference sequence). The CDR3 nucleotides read TGTGCCTGGAGTCTCCGGGACAGGGACTCACCCCTCCACTTT. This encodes CAWSLRDRDSPLHF.

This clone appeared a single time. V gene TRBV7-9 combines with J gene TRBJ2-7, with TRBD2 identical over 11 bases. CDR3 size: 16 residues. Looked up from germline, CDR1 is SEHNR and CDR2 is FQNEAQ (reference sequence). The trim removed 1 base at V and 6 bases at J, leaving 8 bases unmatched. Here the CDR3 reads CASSLVLAGVTREQYF. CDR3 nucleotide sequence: TGTGCCAGCAGCTTAGTACTAGCGGGAGTAACGCGCGAGCAGTACTTC.

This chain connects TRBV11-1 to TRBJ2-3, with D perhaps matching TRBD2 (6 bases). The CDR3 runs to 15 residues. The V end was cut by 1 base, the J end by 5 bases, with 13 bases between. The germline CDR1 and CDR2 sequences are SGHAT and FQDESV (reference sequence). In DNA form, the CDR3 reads TGTGCCAGCAGCTTAGGGCGGGATGGAGGAGATACGCAGTATTTT. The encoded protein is CASSLGRDGGDTQYF.

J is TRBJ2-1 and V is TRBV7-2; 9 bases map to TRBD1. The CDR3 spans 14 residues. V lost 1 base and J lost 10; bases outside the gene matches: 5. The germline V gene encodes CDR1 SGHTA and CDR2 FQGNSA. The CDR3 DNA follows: TGTGCCAGCAGCTTAGGGGGACAGGGCGGGGAGCAGTTCTTC. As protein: CASSLGGQGGEQFF. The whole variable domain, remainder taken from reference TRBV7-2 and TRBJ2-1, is GAGVSQSPSNKVTEKGKDVELRCDPISGHTALYWYRQSLGQGLEFLIYFQGNSAPDKSGLPSDRFSAERTGGSVSTLTIQRTQQEDSAVYLCASSLGGQGGEQFFGPGTRLTVL.

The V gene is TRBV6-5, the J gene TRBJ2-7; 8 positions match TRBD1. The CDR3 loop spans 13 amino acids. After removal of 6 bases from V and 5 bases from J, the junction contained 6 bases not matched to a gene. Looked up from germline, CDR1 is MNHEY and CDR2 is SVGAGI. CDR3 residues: CASRKTGAHEQYF. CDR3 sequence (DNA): TGTGCCAGCAGAAAGACAGGGGCCCACGAGCAGTACTTC.

As DNA, the CDR3 is TGTGCCAGCAGACTCAGCGACAGGGGGCCCGACTATGGCTACACCTTC. Its protein is CASRLSDRGPDYGYTF. This rearrangement joins TRBV6-6 to TRBJ1-2; the match to TRBD1 covers 10 bases. J was trimmed by 3 bases and V by 6 bases; bases with no gene match: 10. The CDR3 extends over 16 amino acids. CDR1 is MNHNY, CDR2 SVGAGI, per germline (reference sequence).

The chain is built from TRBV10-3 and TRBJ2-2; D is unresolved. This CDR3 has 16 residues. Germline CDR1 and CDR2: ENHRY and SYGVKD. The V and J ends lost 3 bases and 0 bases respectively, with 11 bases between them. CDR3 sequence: CAISERQVANTGELFF. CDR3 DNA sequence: TGTGCCATCAGTGAACGGCAGGTCGCGAACACCGGGGAGCTGTTTTTT.

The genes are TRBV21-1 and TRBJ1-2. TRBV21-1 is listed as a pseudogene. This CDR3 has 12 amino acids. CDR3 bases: TGTGCCACCGGGCCGGGGGTGGATGGCTACACCTTC. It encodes CATGPGVDGYTF.

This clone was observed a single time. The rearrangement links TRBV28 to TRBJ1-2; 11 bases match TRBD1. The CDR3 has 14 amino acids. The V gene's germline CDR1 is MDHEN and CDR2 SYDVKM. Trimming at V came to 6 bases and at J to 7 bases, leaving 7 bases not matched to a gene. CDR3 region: CASRTGQGASGYTF. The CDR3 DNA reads TGTGCCAGCAGAACAGGACAGGGGGCTAGTGGCTACACCTTC.

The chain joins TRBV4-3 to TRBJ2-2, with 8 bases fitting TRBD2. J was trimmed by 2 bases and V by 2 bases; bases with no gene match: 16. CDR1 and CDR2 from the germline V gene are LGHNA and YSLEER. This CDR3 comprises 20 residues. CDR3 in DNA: TGCGCCAGCAGCCAATATTTATTCGGACTAAGCGGGGGCAACACCGGGGAGCTGTTTTTT. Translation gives CASSQYLFGLSGGNTGELFF.

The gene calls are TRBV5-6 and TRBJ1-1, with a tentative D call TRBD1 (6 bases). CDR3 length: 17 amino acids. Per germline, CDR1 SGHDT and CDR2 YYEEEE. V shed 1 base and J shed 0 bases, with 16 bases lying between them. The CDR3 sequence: CASSLRRQVLMNTEAFF. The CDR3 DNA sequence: TGTGCCAGCAGCTTGAGACGACAGGTTCTGATGAACACTGAAGCTTTCTTT.

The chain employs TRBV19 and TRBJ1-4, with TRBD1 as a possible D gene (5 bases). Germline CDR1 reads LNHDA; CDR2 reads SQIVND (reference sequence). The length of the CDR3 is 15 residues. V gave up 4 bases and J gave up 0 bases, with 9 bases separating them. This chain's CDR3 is CASSTQGSTNEKLFF. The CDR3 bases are TGTGCCAGTAGTACCCAGGGCTCAACTAATGAAAAACTGTTTTTT. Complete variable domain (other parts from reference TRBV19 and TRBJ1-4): DGGITQSPKYLFRKEGQNVTLSCEQNLNHDAMYWYRQDPGQGLRLIYYSQIVNDFQKGDIAEGYSVSREKKESFPLTVTSAQKNPTAFYLCASSTQGSTNEKLFFGSGTQLSVL.

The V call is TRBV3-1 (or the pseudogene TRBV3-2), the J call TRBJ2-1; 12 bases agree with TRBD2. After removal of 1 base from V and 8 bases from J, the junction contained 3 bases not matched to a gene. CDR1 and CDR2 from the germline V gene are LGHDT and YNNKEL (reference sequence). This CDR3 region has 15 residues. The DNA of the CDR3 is TGTGCCAGCAGCCAAGTGACTAGCGGGAGAGATGAGCAGTTCTTC. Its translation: CASSQVTSGRDEQFF.

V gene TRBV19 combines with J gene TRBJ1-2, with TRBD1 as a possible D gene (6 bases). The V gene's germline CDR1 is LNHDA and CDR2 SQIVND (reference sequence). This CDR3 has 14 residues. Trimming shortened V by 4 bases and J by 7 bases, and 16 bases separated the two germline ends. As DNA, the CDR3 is TGTGCCAGTAGTACCCCCTTACAGGGATCTGGCTACACCTTC. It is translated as CASSTPLQGSGYTF.

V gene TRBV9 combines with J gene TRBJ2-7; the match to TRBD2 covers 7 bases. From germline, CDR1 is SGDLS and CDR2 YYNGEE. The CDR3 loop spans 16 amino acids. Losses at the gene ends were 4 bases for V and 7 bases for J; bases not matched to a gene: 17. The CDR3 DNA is TGTGCCAGCAGCCCCTGGTGGGGGGGAATTGGCGGGGAGCAGTACTTC. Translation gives CASSPWWGGIGGEQYF.

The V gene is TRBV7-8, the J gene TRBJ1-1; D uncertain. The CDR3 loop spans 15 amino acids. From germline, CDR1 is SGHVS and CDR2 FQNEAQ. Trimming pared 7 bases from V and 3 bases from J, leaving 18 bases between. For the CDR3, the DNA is TGTGCCAGCATCCTAAATCCCCAACTGCACACTGAAGCTTTCTTT. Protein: CASILNPQLHTEAFF.

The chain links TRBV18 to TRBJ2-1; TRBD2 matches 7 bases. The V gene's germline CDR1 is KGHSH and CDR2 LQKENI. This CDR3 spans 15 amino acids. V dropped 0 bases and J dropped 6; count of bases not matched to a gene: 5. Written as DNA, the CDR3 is TGTGCCAGCTCACCACCGGCGGGAGAAGGCAATGAGCAGTTCTTC. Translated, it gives CASSPPAGEGNEQFF.